These T cell receptor beta chains were read from a single sample in a study of shared clonotypes between healthy human individuals. TCRdb's copy holds only in-frame clones and misses some; the assay was immunoSEQ multiplex PCR. The sample comprises approximately 1,500,000 clones, approximately 97% of which are singletons, and over 1% rests with the top ten. The material sequenced was naive CD4+ T cells sorted from blood. All receptors derive from a man aged 25 to 40 in good health. The CDR3 runs from the conserved cysteine through the conserved F or W. D genes are given only for firm matches. Part of the rows lack a size; the others show once, few, many or a class for expanded clones.

clone size,V gene,D gene,J gene,CDR3 protein,CDR3 DNA
once,TRBV11-2,-,TRBJ2-7,CASTNGGESAYEQYF,TGTGCCAGCACCAACGGGGGAGAGAGTGCCTACGAGCAGTACTTC
once,TRBV7-2,TRBD1,TRBJ1-2,CASSLRDSYYGYTF,TGTGCCAGCAGCCTACGGGACAGTTATTATGGCTACACCTTC
-,TRBV28,TRBD2,TRBJ2-7,CASSLFPRGGRSYEQYF,TGTGCCAGCAGTTTATTCCCTCGGGGCGGGAGAAGCTACGAGCAGTACTTC
-,TRBV11-2,TRBD2,TRBJ2-1,CASSPRSSSGSVAEQFF,TGTGCCAGCAGCCCACGGAGCTCTAGCGGGAGTGTTGCTGAGCAGTTCTTC
-,TRBV5-4,-,TRBJ2-1,CASSSGGLGYNEQFF,TGTGCCAGCAGCTCCGGTGGTCTAGGGTACAATGAGCAGTTCTTC
-,TRBV5-6,-,TRBJ2-7,CASSQRLQHSYEQYF,TGTGCCAGCAGCCAAAGACTGCAACATTCCTACGAGCAGTACTTC
-,TRBV19,-,TRBJ2-7,CASSRSRGDYEQYF,TGTGCCAGTAGTCGTTCAAGAGGGGACTACGAGCAGTACTTC
-,TRBV7-9,-,TRBJ2-5,CASSPQETQYF,TGTGCCAGCAGCCCACAAGAGACCCAGTACTTC
once,TRBV27,-,TRBJ2-3,CASSPFQGGTDTQYF,TGTGCCAGCAGCCCGTTCCAGGGCGGCACAGATACGCAGTATTTT
-,TRBV5-4,-,TRBJ1-1,CASSLGLMNTEAFF,TGTGCCAGCAGCTTGGGTCTTATGAACACTGAAGCTTTCTTT
-,TRBV19,-,TRBJ2-3,CASSIELSRGTQYF,TGTGCCAGTAGTATAGAGCTTTCCAGAGGTACGCAGTATTTT
-,TRBV5-1,TRBD1,TRBJ2-7,CASSFGTGEAGQYF,TGCGCCAGCAGCTTTGGGACAGGGGAAGCCGGGCAGTACTTC
-,TRBV5-3,-,TRBJ1-1,CARPIRITEAFF,TGTGCCAGACCAATCCGAATCACTGAAGCTTTCTTT
-,TRBV18,TRBD1,TRBJ1-2,CASSPSGTGTIYGYTF,TGTGCCAGCTCACCCTCCGGGACAGGCACAATCTATGGCTACACCTTC
-,TRBV5-5,TRBD1,TRBJ1-5,CASSFDRDQPQHF,TGTGCCAGCAGCTTTGACAGGGATCAGCCCCAGCATTTT
-,TRBV11-2,-,TRBJ2-7,CASGGLPYEQYF,TGTGCCAGTGGGGGACTCCCCTACGAGCAGTACTTC
-,TRBV4-1,TRBD2,TRBJ2-1,CASSQEGLAGNEQFF,TGCGCCAGCAGCCAAGAGGGGCTAGCGGGAAATGAGCAGTTCTTC
-,TRBV13,TRBD2,TRBJ2-3,CASSLKASGRVTDTQYF,TGTGCCAGCAGCTTAAAGGCTAGCGGGAGGGTCACAGATACGCAGTATTTT
-,TRBV6-6,-,TRBJ2-7,CASSYMGSPYEQYF,TGTGCCAGCAGTTACATGGGGAGTCCCTACGAGCAGTACTTC
-,TRBV5-5,-,TRBJ2-6,CASSKSSGANVLTF,TGTGCCAGCAGCAAGAGCTCTGGGGCCAACGTCCTGACTTTC